These T cell receptor beta chains were read from a single sample in a study of vaccination and CD4 T cells after COVID-19. A single record per CDR3 protein comes from TCRdb applying MiXCR to the PCR reads. The sample has fewer than 8,500 distinct CDR3 sequences, approximately 77% seen once; the top ten hold around 20%. The antigens these receptors bind are not known. Input material: CD4+ T cells from blood, cultured in vitro. Receptors were obtained from a human donor who had recovered from COVID-19. Each CDR3 is given with its conserved first and last residue. The D gene is left open where the match is weak. For some rows the clone size is stated as once, few or many, or as a class when expanded; others skip it.

TRBJ1-2 TRBV6-1 NA NA CASSQTDGLGGGNYGYTF TGTGCCAGCAGTCAAACCGATGGGTTAGGAGGGGGAAACTATGGCTACACCTTC
TRBJ2-3 TRBV20-1 NA few CSARDLGSGSSTDTQYF TGCAGTGCTAGAGATTTAGGTAGCGGTTCTAGCACAGATACGCAGTATTTT
TRBJ2-2 TRBV7-9 NA NA CASSPRTANTGELFF TGTGCCAGCAGCCCCCGGACAGCAAACACCGGGGAGCTGTTTTTT
TRBJ1-3 TRBV6-5 NA NA CASSYSRGRSGNTIYF TGTGCCAGCAGTTACTCGAGAGGCCGCTCTGGAAACACCATATATTTT
TRBJ2-3 TRBV2 NA few CASRFYVTDTQYF TGTGCCAGCAGGTTTTATGTCACAGATACGCAGTATTTT
TRBJ1-6 TRBV6-1 NA few CASTARTLGNSPLHF TGTGCCAGCACTGCCAGAACCCTTGGAAATTCACCCCTCCACTTT
TRBJ2-3 TRBV19 NA NA CASPVELATDTQYF TGTGCCAGCCCCGTGGAGCTAGCAACAGATACGCAGTATTTT
TRBJ2-7 TRBV12-3/TRBV12-4 NA NA CASSLERGSPYEQYF TGTGCCAGCAGTTTGGAGCGAGGGAGCCCCTACGAGCAGTACTTC
TRBJ1-4 TRBV20-1 NA few CSAPDRGAANEKLFF TGCAGTGCCCCCGACCGGGGGGCAGCTAATGAAAAACTGTTTTTT
TRBJ2-3 TRBV2 TRBD2 NA CASLTGGGVIHTQYF TGTGCCAGCTTGACGGGCGGGGGGGTCATCCATACGCAGTATTTT
TRBJ2-2 TRBV25-1 TRBD2 NA CASSIWGGNTGELFF TGTGCCAGCAGTATTTGGGGGGGGAACACCGGGGAGCTGTTTTTT
TRBJ1-5 TRBV27 TRBD1 few CASSPWTGSLGGQPQHF TGTGCCAGCAGTCCTTGGACAGGGTCATTAGGTGGTCAGCCCCAGCATTTT
TRBJ2-7 TRBV18 NA NA CASSGPGSNEQYF TGTGCCAGCTCAGGGCCAGGTTCCAACGAGCAGTACTTC
TRBJ1-2 TRBV7-9 TRBD1 once CASSPGQGADYGYTF TGTGCCAGCAGCCCTGGACAGGGGGCAGACTATGGCTACACCTTC
TRBJ2-5 TRBV20-1 TRBD2 NA CSASLAGGGETQYF TGCAGTGCTAGCTTAGCGGGGGGCGGGGAGACCCAGTACTTC
TRBJ1-3 TRBV20-1 NA NA CSARDPLLDTIYF TGCAGTGCTAGAGATCCCCTACTCGACACCATATATTTT
TRBJ1-5 TRBV2 TRBD1 few CASSADRGQQPQHF TGTGCCAGCAGTGCTGACAGGGGGCAGCAGCCCCAGCATTTT
TRBJ1-5 TRBV30 NA few CAWSFHRVADQPQHF TGTGCCTGGAGTTTCCACAGGGTCGCGGATCAGCCCCAGCATTTT
TRBJ2-1 TRBV2 TRBD1 NA CASAGQGAFYEQFF TGTGCCAGTGCTGGCCAGGGGGCGTTCTATGAGCAGTTCTTC
TRBJ1-2 TRBV7-2 NA NA CASSLGGAGIRYGYTF TGTGCCAGCAGCTTAGGGGGTGCAGGGATAAGGTATGGCTACACCTTC